The 8 T cell receptor beta chains given below trace back to one sample, sequenced in a study of beta chain features in type 1 diabetes. Study-wide points: Type 1 diabetes patients showed a moderate but significant shortening of TCRB CDR3s in all four CD4+ subsets.

The antigens these receptors bind are not known. The sequenced template was cDNA made from the entire isolated RNA. Generated by immunoSEQ multiplex PCR, the TCRdb table keeps only in-frame clones and is missing some. Of 150,000 to 200,000 clones in the sample, 63% were seen once. The sequencing sample was made of naive CD4+ T cells from blood. These receptor sequences come from a man aged 25-45 years with type 1 diabetes.

This rearrangement joins TRBV4-3 to TRBJ2-1, with D possibly being TRBD1 (7 bases). This CDR3 has 13 residues. Germline CDR1 is LGHNA and CDR2 is YSLEER. V lost 2 bases, J lost 9 bases, and 11 bases lay in between. The CDR3, as DNA: TGCGCCAGCAGCCAAAACAGGGGAGGTGAGCAGTTCTTC. It translates to CASSQNRGGEQFF.

CDR3 in amino acids: CASSLRTPGDEQFF. The CDR3 DNA is TGTGCCAGCAGCCTAAGGACACCCGGGGATGAGCAGTTCTTC. The J gene is TRBJ2-1, the V gene TRBV7-9, with D possibly called TRBD1 or TRBD2 (5 bases each). The germline CDR1 and CDR2 sequences are SEHNR and FQNEAQ (reference sequence). V was pared by 5 bases and J by 8 bases, with 16 bases between. The CDR3 is 14 residues long.

This clone was recorded only once. The chain employs TRBV4-3 and TRBJ1-1; D is perhaps TRBD1 (5 bases). The CDR3 is made up of 14 amino acids. Trimming pared 0 bases from V and 4 bases from J, leaving 9 bases between. Germline lookup yields CDR1 LGHNA and CDR2 YSLEER. CDR3 protein: CASSQDRVGTEAFF. CDR3 coding DNA: TGCGCCAGCAGCCAAGACAGGGTGGGCACTGAAGCTTTCTTT.

The rearrangement joins TRBV4-3 to TRBJ1-1, with D hard to call. This CDR3 has 15 residues. Between the trimmed V and J ends, which lost 3 bases and 1 base, there was a span of 12 bases. CDR1 is LGHNA, CDR2 YSLEER, per germline. The CDR3 sequence is CASSQPGEPNTEAFF. In DNA form, the CDR3 reads TGCGCCAGCAGCCAGCCTGGGGAGCCGAACACTGAAGCTTTCTTT.

This rearrangement joins TRBV29-1 to TRBJ2-1, with 8 bases fitting TRBD1. V was clipped by 7 bases and J by 7 bases; unmatched bases: 3. There are 11 residues in the CDR3. Germline CDR1 is SQVTM and CDR2 is ANQGSEA. The CDR3 spells CSGRTGNEQFF. The CDR3 DNA reads as TGCAGCGGAAGGACAGGGAATGAGCAGTTCTTC.

There are a few counts of this clone. The chain has TRBV6-5 and TRBJ2-7; D tentatively reads TRBD1 or TRBD2 (5 bases each). Trimming shortened V by 6 bases and J by 2 bases, and 17 bases separated the two germline ends. The CDR3 loop spans 15 amino acids. The germline V gene has CDR1 MNHEY and CDR2 SVGAGI. This chain's CDR3 is CASRNQRDLAYEQYF. CDR3 nucleotide sequence: TGTGCCAGCAGGAACCAGAGGGACCTGGCCTACGAGCAGTACTTC.

With regard to this clone: Other DNA sequences in this specimen translate into the identical CDR3. The rearrangement joins TRBV9 to TRBJ2-3; D ambiguous. V lost 0 bases and J lost 3, with 2 bases in between. The length of the CDR3 is 12 residues. Germline V gene sequence: CDR1 SGDLS, CDR2 YYNGEE. In DNA form, the CDR3 reads TGTGCCAGCAGCGTAGCAACAGATACGCAGTATTTT. As protein: CASSVATDTQYF.

This clone was picked up a small number of times. The chain uses TRBV5-4 and TRBJ2-1; D is possibly TRBD1 or TRBD2 (5 bases each). The CDR3 length is 13 residues. In germline, CDR1 is SGHNT, CDR2 YYREEE (reference sequence). The ends were cut back, 2 bases at V and 7 bases at J, with 10 bases in the middle. The CDR3 loop reads CASSFGATNEQFF. CDR3 nucleotide sequence: TGTGCCAGCAGCTTCGGGGCAACAAATGAGCAGTTCTTC. Filled out from reference TRBV5-4 and TRBJ2-1, the complete variable domain reads ETGVTQSPTHLIKTRGQQVTLRCSSQSGHNTVSWYQQALGQGPQFIFQYYREEENGRGNFPPRFSGLQFPNYSSELNVNALELDDSALYLCASSFGATNEQFFGPGTRLTVL.